Each of the 29 T cell receptor beta chains below was sequenced from the same sample in a study of blood T cell repertoires in COVID-19. Measured with immunoSEQ multiplex PCR; TCRdb has only the in-frame clones, and not every one. The sample includes 25,000 to 40,000 clones, more than 80% seen only once; the top ten take roughly 7%. The sequenced material came from peripheral blood. The source is a human donor in a cohort sampled during active COVID-19.

This clone was seen once. The chain employs TRBV27 and TRBJ2-5, with D perhaps matching TRBD2 (6 bases). Germline V lookup: CDR1 MNHEY, CDR2 SMNVEV (reference sequence). The germline V and J ends were trimmed by 3 bases and 5 bases, with 13 bases remaining between them. The CDR3 extends over 14 amino acids. The CDR3 DNA sequence: TGTGCCAGCAGTTTTGGGGGGTTTGGGGAGACCCAGTACTTC. Protein sequence: CASSFGGFGETQYF.

This chain joins TRBV9 and TRBJ2-3; 8 bases fit TRBD2. This CDR3 region has 15 residues. Unmatched junction bases numbered 3, after V lost 3 bases and J lost 0 bases. From germline, CDR1 is SGDLS and CDR2 YYNGEE. The CDR3 reads CASSERTSSTDTQYF. CDR3 coding DNA: TGTGCCAGCAGCGAGCGGACTAGCAGCACAGATACGCAGTATTTT.

The J gene is TRBJ1-2, the V gene TRBV2; 8 bases agree with TRBD1. Germline values: CDR1 SNHLY, CDR2 FYNNEI. Trimming took 4 bases from V and 2 from J; bases not matched to a gene: 6. CDR3 size: 15 residues. CDR3 bases: TGTGCCAGCAGTGCCGGACAGGGCAAGAACTATGGCTACACCTTC. It is translated as CASSAGQGKNYGYTF.

The CDR3 protein is CAGAYRDYLNTGELFF. In DNA form, the CDR3 reads TGCGCCGGCGCCTACCGGGACTACCTCAACACCGGGGAGCTGTTTTTT. This chain connects TRBV10-2 to TRBJ2-2; 7 nucleotides line up with TRBD2. V was pared by 11 bases and J by 2 bases, with 14 bases of the junction left unmatched. This CDR3 has 16 residues. Germline CDR1 and CDR2: WSHSY and SAAADI.

The CDR3 bases are TGTGCCAGCAGCTTGCAGGGGCAGTCGAACACTGAAGCTTTCTTT. Translation: CASSLQGQSNTEAFF. This chain links TRBV7-8 with TRBJ1-1; D possibly corresponds to TRBD1 (6 bases). V lost 3 bases to trimming and J lost 1 base, with 12 bases between them. The CDR3 is 15 residues long. Per germline, CDR1 SGHVS and CDR2 FQNEAQ.

This clone was observed once. The CDR3 loop is CAIGQATSTDTQYF. CDR3 nucleotide sequence: TGTGCCATTGGACAGGCAACTAGCACAGATACGCAGTATTTT. The chain carries TRBV19 and TRBJ2-3; 7 nucleotides line up with TRBD1. The CDR3 has 14 residues. The germline CDR1 and CDR2 sequences are LNHDA and SQIVND (reference sequence). Unmatched junction bases numbered 7, after V lost 10 bases and J lost 0 bases.

The chain employs TRBV24-1 and TRBJ2-5, with 8 bases matching TRBD1. Trimming cost V 6 bases and J 4 bases; bases outside gene matches: 6. The CDR3 is made up of 14 amino acids. Germline CDR1 and CDR2: KGHDR and SFDVKD. CDR3 sequence reads: CATSPTGATETQYF. The CDR3 nucleotides are TGTGCCACCAGTCCGACAGGGGCCACAGAGACCCAGTACTTC.

The chain employs TRBV19 and TRBJ1-2; 10 nucleotides align to TRBD1. Germline lookup yields CDR1 LNHDA and CDR2 SQIVND (reference sequence). The CDR3 runs to 16 residues. The V and J ends lost 6 bases and 5 bases, in that order; junction bases with no gene match: 12. CDR3 DNA sequence: TGTGCCAGTAGCCAGGGACAGGGGCTGTTTGGTTATGGCTACACCTTC. Protein product: CASSQGQGLFGYGYTF.

This chain joins TRBV6-5 and TRBJ1-2, with D possibly matching TRBD1 (6 bases). The CDR3 runs to 13 residues. Per germline, CDR1 MNHEY and CDR2 SVGAGI. The V end was cut by 6 bases, the J end by 0 bases, with 8 bases between. The CDR3 here is CASRDRANYGYTF. DNA for the CDR3: TGTGCCAGCAGGGACAGAGCTAACTATGGCTACACCTTC.

V and J are TRBV24-1 and TRBJ2-5; D is perhaps TRBD2 (6 bases). The CDR3 covers 12 residues. CDR1 is KGHDR, CDR2 SFDVKD, per germline. Deletions cut 6 bases from V and 4 bases from J, with 8 bases between. CDR3: CATSPAGETQYF. DNA for the CDR3: TGTGCCACCAGTCCAGCGGGAGAGACCCAGTACTTC.

The chain carries TRBV2 and TRBJ1-3; 7 bases agree with TRBD1. V lost 8 bases and J lost 3; bases outside the gene matches: 13. This CDR3 contains 16 residues. CDR1 SNHLY and CDR2 FYNNEI come from the germline V gene. CDR3 DNA sequence: TGTGCCAGCGGCTCCCAACAGGGGTTAGGTGGAAACACCATATATTTT. Protein product: CASGSQQGLGGNTIYF.

The chain employs TRBV27 and TRBJ1-3, with D uncertain. In germline, CDR1 is MNHEY, CDR2 SMNVEV (reference sequence). CDR3 size: 13 residues. V lost 8 bases to trimming and J lost 5 bases, with 13 bases between them. CDR3 DNA: TGTGCCAGCGGTCTAGGAGAGCGAAACACCATATATTTT. This codes for CASGLGERNTIYF.

The chain carries TRBV29-1 and TRBJ2-7; 9 positions match TRBD1. This CDR3 region has 14 residues. CDR1 and CDR2 (germline): SQVTM, ANQGSEA. V dropped 7 bases and J dropped 1; count of bases not matched to a gene: 8. The CDR3 protein is CSAAPGQGSYEQYF. Here the CDR3 DNA reads TGCAGCGCCGCCCCGGGACAGGGTTCCTACGAGCAGTACTTC.

V usage is TRBV15 and J usage is TRBJ2-7; 7 bases are shared with TRBD2. Trimming removed 8 bases from V and 1 base from J; junction bases left unmatched: 8. CDR1 LNHNV and CDR2 YYDKDF come from the germline V gene (reference sequence). CDR3 length: 14 amino acids. This CDR3 is CATSSWGGSYEQYF. For the CDR3, the DNA is TGTGCCACCTCCTCGTGGGGGGGGTCCTACGAGCAGTACTTC. Filled out from reference TRBV15 and TRBJ2-7, the complete variable domain reads DAMVIQNPRYQVTQFGKPVTLSCSQTLNHNVMYWYQQKSSQAPKLLFHYYDKDFNNEADTPDNFQSRRPNTSFCFLDIRSPGLGDTAMYLCATSSWGGSYEQYFGPGTRLTVT.

This chain links TRBV10-3 with TRBJ2-2; tentatively, D is TRBD1 (6 bases). Germline CDR1 ENHRY, CDR2 SYGVKD. Trimming took 1 base from V and 5 from J, leaving 11 bases between them. The CDR3 is made up of 15 amino acids. The CDR3: CAISELGGRTGELFF. DNA for the CDR3: TGTGCCATCAGTGAGTTAGGGGGAAGAACCGGGGAGCTGTTTTTT.

This clone was recorded only once. The chain is built from TRBV7-6 and TRBJ2-2; 11 bases line up with TRBD2. CDR1 SGHVS and CDR2 FNYEAQ come from the germline V gene. The V and J ends lost 3 bases and 6 bases, in that order; junction bases with no gene match: 6. The length of the CDR3 is 16 residues. CDR3 protein: CASSLVAGGFAGELFF. The CDR3 nucleotides are TGTGCCAGCAGCTTGGTAGCGGGGGGGTTCGCCGGGGAGCTGTTTTTT.

The chain employs TRBV10-3 and TRBJ2-7; TRBD1 matches 7 bases. The V segment lost 10 bases and the J segment 6 bases; nucleotides outside the gene matches: 9. The CDR3 is made up of 12 amino acids. Germline loops: CDR1 ENHRY, CDR2 SYGVKD. The DNA of the CDR3 is TGTGCCACCGGACAGGAGGCCACCGAGCAGTACTTC. Protein product: CATGQEATEQYF.

This chain connects TRBV11-3 to TRBJ2-2, with TRBD2 matching 8 bases. Looked up from germline, CDR1 is SGHNT and CDR2 is YENEEA. V gave up 3 bases and J gave up 7 bases; unmatched junction bases: 10. The CDR3 extends over 16 amino acids. CDR3 region: CASSFTGTRSGGELFF. As DNA, the CDR3 is TGTGCCAGCAGCTTTACCGGGACTAGGAGTGGCGGGGAGCTGTTTTTT.

The gene calls are TRBV6-2 or TRBV6-3 and TRBJ2-7; maybe TRBD2 (5 bases). The CDR3 has 15 residues. Germline loops: CDR1 MNHEY, CDR2 SVGEGT. With 2 bases removed from V and 0 bases from J, the gap between germline ends came to 11 bases. Here the CDR3 reads CASSYGGLISYEQYF. CDR3 nucleotides: TGTGCCAGCAGTTACGGTGGACTGATCTCCTACGAGCAGTACTTC.

The chain is built from TRBV7-3 and TRBJ2-3; 8 bases match TRBD2. Germline values: CDR1 SGHTA, CDR2 FQGTGA. V shed 6 bases and J 2 bases; nucleotides not matched to a gene: 4. There are 14 residues in the CDR3. The CDR3 loop is CASRYSGNTDTQYF. For the CDR3, the DNA is TGTGCCAGCAGGTATAGCGGGAACACAGATACGCAGTATTTT.

The rearrangement uses TRBV25-1 and TRBJ2-2; no reliable D call. V gave up 6 bases and J gave up 7 bases, with 9 bases separating them. Per the germline V gene, CDR1 is MGHDK and CDR2 is SYGVNS. This CDR3 contains 12 residues. CDR3: CASRLPDGELFF. The CDR3 DNA follows: TGTGCCAGCAGACTACCGGACGGGGAGCTGTTTTTT.

The gene calls are TRBV5-1 and TRBJ2-7, with a weak D call TRBD1 (6 bases). V lost 2 bases and J lost 5, with 17 bases in between. The V gene's germline CDR1 is SGHRS and CDR2 YFSETQ. The CDR3 covers 15 residues. The CDR3, as DNA: TGCGCCAGCAGCTTCCGGGGCCAGGGGTTCGACGAGCAGTACTTC. Translation: CASSFRGQGFDEQYF. The full variable domain, rest sourced from reference TRBV5-1 and TRBJ2-7, is KAGVTQTPRYLIKTRGQQVTLSCSPISGHRSVSWYQQTPGQGLQFLFEYFSETQRNKGNFPGRFSGRQFSNSRSEMNVSTLELGDSALYLCASSFRGQGFDEQYFGPGTRLTVT.

V is TRBV27 and J is TRBJ1-6, with TRBD1 matching 9 bases. V trimming: 9 bases; J trimming: 9 bases; junction bases outside the gene matches: 12. The CDR3 is 15 residues long. CDR1 is MNHEY, CDR2 SMNVEV, per germline (reference sequence). The CDR3 bases are TGTGCCAGTTCCGGGACAGGGTATTCAAGTTCACCCCTCCACTTT. Residues: CASSGTGYSSSPLHF.

The chain uses TRBV19 and TRBJ1-1; D gene uncertain. The CDR3 is made up of 16 amino acids. Looked up from germline, CDR1 is LNHDA and CDR2 is SQIVND (reference sequence). Trimming removed 2 bases at V and 1 base at J, with 14 bases between. This CDR3 reads CASSIWYLSTNTEAFF. DNA for the CDR3: TGTGCCAGTAGTATATGGTACTTAAGTACGAACACTGAAGCTTTCTTT.

V usage is TRBV6-5 and J usage is TRBJ1-6; 9 nucleotides line up with TRBD1. V lost 8 bases, J lost 6 bases, and 5 bases stayed unmatched. The CDR3 runs to 14 residues. CDR1 and CDR2 (germline): MNHEY, SVGAGI. CDR3 protein: CASLWDRVNSPLHF. CDR3 DNA sequence: TGTGCCAGCCTTTGGGACAGGGTTAATTCACCCCTCCACTTT.

The J gene is TRBJ1-1, the V gene TRBV6-6; 7 nucleotides align to TRBD1. Germline V gene data show CDR1 as MNHNY and CDR2 as SVGAGI (reference sequence). The CDR3 extends over 13 amino acids. V gave up 2 bases and J gave up 3 bases; unmatched junction bases: 0. DNA of the CDR3: TGTGCCAGCAGTTACACAGGGGACACTGAAGCTTTCTTT. Its translation: CASSYTGDTEAFF.

The chain is built from TRBV9 and TRBJ1-6; no reliable D call. The V end lost 3 bases, the J end lost 7 bases, and 5 bases lay between the germline ends. The germline V gene has CDR1 SGDLS and CDR2 YYNGEE. This CDR3 has 12 residues. CDR3 in amino acids: CASSGGNSPLHF. The CDR3 DNA sequence: TGTGCCAGCAGCGGAGGAAATTCACCCCTCCACTTT.

This chain uses TRBV7-8 with TRBJ1-1; D might be TRBD1 (5 bases). V was shortened by 6 bases and J by 1 base, with 9 bases between the two germline ends. The CDR3 runs 13 residues. Germline V gene data show CDR1 as SGHVS and CDR2 as FQNEAQ. The CDR3 sequence is CASRIRENTEAFF. CDR3 sequence (DNA): TGTGCCAGCAGAATCAGGGAGAACACTGAAGCTTTCTTT. The full variable domain, with the rest looked up from reference TRBV7-8 and TRBJ1-1, is GAGVSQSPRYKVAKRGQDVALRCDPISGHVSLFWYQQALGQGPEFLTYFQNEAQLDKSGLPSDRFFAERPEGSVSTLKIQRTQQEDSAVYLCASRIRENTEAFFGQGTRLTVV.

The genes are TRBV28 and TRBJ2-1, with 9 positions matching TRBD1. CDR1 and CDR2 (germline): MDHEN, SYDVKM. This CDR3 region has 17 residues. J lost 2 bases, V lost 5 bases, and 10 bases had no gene match. As DNA, the CDR3 is TGTGCCAGCAGTCCATGGGGGACAGGGCTAACCTACAATGAGCAGTTCTTC. Protein sequence: CASSPWGTGLTYNEQFF.